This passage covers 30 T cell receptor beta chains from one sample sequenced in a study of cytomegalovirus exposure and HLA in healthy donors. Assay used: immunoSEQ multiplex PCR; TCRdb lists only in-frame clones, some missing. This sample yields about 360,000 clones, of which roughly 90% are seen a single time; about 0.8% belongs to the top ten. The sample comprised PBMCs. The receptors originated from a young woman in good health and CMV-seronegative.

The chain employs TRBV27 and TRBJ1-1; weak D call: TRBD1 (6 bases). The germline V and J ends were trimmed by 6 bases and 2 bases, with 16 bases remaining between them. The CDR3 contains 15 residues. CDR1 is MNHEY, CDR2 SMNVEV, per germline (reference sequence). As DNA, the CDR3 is TGTGCCAGCAGGGGTAGGAGGACAGTTAACACTGAAGCTTTCTTT. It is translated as CASRGRRTVNTEAFF.

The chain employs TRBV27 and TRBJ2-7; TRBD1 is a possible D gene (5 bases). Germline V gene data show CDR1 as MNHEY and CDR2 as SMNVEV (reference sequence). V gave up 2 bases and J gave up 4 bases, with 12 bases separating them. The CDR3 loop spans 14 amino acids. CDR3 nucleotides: TGTGCCAGCAGTTTAGACAGAGAGATATACGAGCAGTACTTC. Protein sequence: CASSLDREIYEQYF.

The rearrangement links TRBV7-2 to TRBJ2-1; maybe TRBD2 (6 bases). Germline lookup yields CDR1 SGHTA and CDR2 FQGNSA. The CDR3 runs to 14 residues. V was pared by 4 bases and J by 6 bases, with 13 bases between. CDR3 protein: CASSSPGTVNEQFF. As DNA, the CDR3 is TGTGCCAGCAGCTCCCCAGGGACTGTCAATGAGCAGTTCTTC.

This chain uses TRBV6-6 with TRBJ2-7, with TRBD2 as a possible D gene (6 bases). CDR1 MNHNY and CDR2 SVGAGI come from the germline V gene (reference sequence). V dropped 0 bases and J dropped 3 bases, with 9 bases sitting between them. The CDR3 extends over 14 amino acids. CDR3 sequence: CASSYSRGSYEQYF. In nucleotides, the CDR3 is TGTGCCAGCAGTTACTCGCGGGGAAGCTACGAGCAGTACTTC.

For the CDR3, the DNA is TGTGCCACACGACGGGCGGGAGTGGGCACAGATACGCAGTATTTT. This gives the protein CATRRAGVGTDTQYF. The chain uses TRBV28 and TRBJ2-3, with 7 nucleotides matching TRBD2. The germline V gene has CDR1 MDHEN and CDR2 SYDVKM. V shed 10 bases and J 1 base; nucleotides not matched to a gene: 11. This CDR3 is 15 amino acids long.

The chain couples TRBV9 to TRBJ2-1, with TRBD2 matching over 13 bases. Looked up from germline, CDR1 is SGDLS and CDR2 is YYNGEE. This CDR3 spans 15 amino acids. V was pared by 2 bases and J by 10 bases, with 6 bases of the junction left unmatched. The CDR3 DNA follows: TGTGCCAGCAGCGTTGGGACTAGCGGGAAGGAGGAGCAGTTCTTC. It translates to CASSVGTSGKEEQFF.

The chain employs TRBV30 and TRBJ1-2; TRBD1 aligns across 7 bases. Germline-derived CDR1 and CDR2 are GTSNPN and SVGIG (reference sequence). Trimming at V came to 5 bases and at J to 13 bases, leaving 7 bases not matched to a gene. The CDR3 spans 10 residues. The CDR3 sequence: CAWSDRAPTF. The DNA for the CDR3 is TGTGCCTGGTCCGACAGGGCCCCCACCTTC.

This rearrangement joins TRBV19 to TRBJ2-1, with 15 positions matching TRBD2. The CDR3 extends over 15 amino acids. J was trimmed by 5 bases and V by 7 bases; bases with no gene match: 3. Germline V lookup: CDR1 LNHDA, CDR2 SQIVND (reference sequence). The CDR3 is CASKGLAGGNNEQFF. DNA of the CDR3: TGTGCCAGTAAAGGACTAGCGGGAGGGAACAATGAGCAGTTCTTC.

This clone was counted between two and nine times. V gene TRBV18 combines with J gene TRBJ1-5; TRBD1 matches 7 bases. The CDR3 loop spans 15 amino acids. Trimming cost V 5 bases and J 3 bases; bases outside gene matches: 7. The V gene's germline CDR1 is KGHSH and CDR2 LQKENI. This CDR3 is CASSAGQLANQPQHF. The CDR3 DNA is TGTGCCAGCTCAGCGGGACAGCTTGCCAATCAGCCCCAGCATTTT.

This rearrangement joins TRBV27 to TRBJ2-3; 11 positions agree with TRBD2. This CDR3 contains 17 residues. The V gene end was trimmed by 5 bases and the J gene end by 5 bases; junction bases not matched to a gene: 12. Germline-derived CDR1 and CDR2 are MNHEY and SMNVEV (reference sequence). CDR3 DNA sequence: TGTGCCAGCAGTACTACCGTAGCGGGGGGGAATCGAGATACGCAGTATTTT. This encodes CASSTTVAGGNRDTQYF.

As DNA, the CDR3 is TGTGCCATCAGTCAGCACTTAGGGGGCCAAAGCTCCTACGAGCAGTACTTC. Its translation is CAISQHLGGQSSYEQYF. V is TRBV10-3 and J is TRBJ2-7; TRBD1 agrees at 7 bases. Trimming at V came to 5 bases and at J to 0 bases, leaving 13 bases not matched to a gene. This CDR3 is 17 amino acids long. Germline V CDR1 and CDR2: ENHRY, SYGVKD.

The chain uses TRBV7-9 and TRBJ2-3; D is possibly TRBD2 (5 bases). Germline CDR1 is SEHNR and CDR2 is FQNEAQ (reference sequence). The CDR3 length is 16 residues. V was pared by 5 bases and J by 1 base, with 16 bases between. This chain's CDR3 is CASSPSREQRTDTQYF. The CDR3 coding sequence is TGTGCCAGCAGCCCCTCGAGGGAACAACGCACAGATACGCAGTATTTT. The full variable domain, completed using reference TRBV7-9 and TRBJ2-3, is DTGVSQNPRHKITKRGQNVTFRCDPISEHNRLYWYRQTLGQGPEFLTYFQNEAQLEKSRLLSDRFSAERPKGSFSTLEIQRTEQGDSAMYLCASSPSREQRTDTQYFGPGTRLTVL.

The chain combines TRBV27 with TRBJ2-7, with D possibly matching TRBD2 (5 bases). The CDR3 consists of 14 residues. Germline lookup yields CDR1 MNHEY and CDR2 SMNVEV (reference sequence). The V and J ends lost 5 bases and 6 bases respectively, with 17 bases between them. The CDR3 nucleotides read TGTGCCAGCAGTCCGAGGGCCTCCACGGGCGAGCAGTACTTC. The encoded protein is CASSPRASTGEQYF.

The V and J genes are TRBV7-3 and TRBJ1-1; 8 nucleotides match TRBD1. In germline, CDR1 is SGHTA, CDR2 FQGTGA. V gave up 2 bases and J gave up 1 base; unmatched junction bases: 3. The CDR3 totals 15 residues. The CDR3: CASSLYGTGNTEAFF. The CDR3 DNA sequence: TGTGCCAGCAGCTTATACGGGACAGGGAACACTGAAGCTTTCTTT. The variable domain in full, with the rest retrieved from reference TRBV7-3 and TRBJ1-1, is GAGVSQTPSNKVTEKGKYVELRCDPISGHTALYWYRQSLGQGPEFLIYFQGTGAADDSGLPNDRFFAVRPEGSVSTLKIQRTERGDSAVYLCASSLYGTGNTEAFFGQGTRLTVV.

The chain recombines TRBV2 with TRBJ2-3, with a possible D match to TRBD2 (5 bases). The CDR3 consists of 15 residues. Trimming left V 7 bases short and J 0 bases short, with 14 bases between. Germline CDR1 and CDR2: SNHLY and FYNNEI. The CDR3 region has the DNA TGTGCCAGCAAGACTACTATACGGAGCACAGATACGCAGTATTTT. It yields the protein CASKTTIRSTDTQYF.

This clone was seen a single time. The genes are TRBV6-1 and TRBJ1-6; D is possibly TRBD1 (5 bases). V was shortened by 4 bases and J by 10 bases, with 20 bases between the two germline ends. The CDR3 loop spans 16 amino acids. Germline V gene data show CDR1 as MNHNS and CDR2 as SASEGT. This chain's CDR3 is CASSAGRGRSFSPLHF. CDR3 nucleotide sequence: TGTGCCAGCAGTGCCGGACGGGGGAGGTCCTTCTCACCCCTCCACTTT.

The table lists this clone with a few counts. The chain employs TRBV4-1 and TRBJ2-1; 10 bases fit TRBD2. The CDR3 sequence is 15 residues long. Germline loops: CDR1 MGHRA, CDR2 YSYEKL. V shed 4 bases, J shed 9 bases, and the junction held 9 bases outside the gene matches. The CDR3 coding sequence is TGCGCCAGCAGCCTCGAACCGGGACTAGCGATTGAGCAGTTCTTC. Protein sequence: CASSLEPGLAIEQFF.

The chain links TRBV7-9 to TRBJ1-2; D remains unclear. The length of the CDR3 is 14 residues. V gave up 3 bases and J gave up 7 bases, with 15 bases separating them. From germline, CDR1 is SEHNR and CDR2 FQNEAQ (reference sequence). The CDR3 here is CASSFDSSHSGYTF. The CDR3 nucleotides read TGTGCCAGCAGCTTCGACTCCTCCCATAGTGGCTACACCTTC.

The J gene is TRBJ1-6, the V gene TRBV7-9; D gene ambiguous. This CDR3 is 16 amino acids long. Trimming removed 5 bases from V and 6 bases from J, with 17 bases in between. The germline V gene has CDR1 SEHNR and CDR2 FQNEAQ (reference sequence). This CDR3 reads CASSLLSHPTNSPLHF. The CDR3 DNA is TGTGCCAGCAGCCTCCTGAGCCACCCTACTAATTCACCCCTCCACTTT.

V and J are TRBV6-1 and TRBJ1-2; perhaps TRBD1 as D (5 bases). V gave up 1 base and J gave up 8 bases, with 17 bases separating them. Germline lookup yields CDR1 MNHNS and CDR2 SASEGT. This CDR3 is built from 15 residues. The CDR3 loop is CASSEEGRQGRGYTF. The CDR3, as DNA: TGTGCCAGCAGTGAAGAAGGAAGGCAGGGTAGGGGCTACACCTTC.

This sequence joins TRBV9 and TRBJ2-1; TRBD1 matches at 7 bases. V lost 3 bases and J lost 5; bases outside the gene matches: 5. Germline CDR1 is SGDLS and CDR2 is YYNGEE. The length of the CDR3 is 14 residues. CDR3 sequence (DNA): TGTGCCAGCAGCGCGAGGGGGCCTCACAATGAGCAGTTCTTC. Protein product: CASSARGPHNEQFF. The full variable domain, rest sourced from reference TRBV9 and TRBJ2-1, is DSGVTQTPKHLITATGQRVTLRCSPRSGDLSVYWYQQSLDQGLQFLIQYYNGEERAKGNILERFSAQQFPDLHSELNLSSLELGDSALYFCASSARGPHNEQFFGPGTRLTVL.

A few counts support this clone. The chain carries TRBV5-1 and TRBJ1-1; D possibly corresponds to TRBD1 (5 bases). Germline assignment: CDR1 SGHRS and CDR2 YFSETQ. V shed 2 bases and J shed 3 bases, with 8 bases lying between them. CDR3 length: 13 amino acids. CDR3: CASSFLGDTEAFF. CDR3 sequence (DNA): TGCGCCAGCAGCTTCCTAGGGGACACTGAAGCTTTCTTT.

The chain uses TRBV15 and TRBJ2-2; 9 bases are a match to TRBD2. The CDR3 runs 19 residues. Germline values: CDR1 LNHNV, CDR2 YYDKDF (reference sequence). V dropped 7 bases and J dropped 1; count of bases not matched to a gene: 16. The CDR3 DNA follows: TGTGCCACCACCATGGGAGCGGGGGGAAGGGGCTTGAACACCGGGGAGCTGTTTTTT. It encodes CATTMGAGGRGLNTGELFF.

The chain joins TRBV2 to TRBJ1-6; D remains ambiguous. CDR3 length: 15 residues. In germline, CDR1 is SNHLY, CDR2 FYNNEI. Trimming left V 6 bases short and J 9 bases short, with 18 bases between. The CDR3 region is CASRSGVRRSSPLHF. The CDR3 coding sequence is TGTGCCAGCAGGTCCGGTGTGAGGCGGAGTTCACCCCTCCACTTT. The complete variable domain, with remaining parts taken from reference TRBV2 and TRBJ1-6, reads EPEVTQTPSHQVTQMGQEVILRCVPISNHLYFYWYRQILGQKVEFLVSFYNNEISEKSEIFDDQFSVERPDGSNFTLKIRSTKLEDSAMYFCASRSGVRRSSPLHFGNGTRLTVT.

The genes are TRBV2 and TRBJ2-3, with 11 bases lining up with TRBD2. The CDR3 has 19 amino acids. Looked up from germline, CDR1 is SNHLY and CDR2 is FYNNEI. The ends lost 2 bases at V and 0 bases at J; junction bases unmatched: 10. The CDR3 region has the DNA TGTGCCAGCAGTGAACTACTAGCGGGGGCTGGGGGAAGCACAGATACGCAGTATTTT. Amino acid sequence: CASSELLAGAGGSTDTQYF.

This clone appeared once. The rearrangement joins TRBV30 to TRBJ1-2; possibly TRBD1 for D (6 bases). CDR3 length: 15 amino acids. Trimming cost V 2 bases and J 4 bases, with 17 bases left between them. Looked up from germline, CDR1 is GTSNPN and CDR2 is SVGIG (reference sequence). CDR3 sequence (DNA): TGTGCCTGGAGTCCCGAGTCAGGGGACCGCTATGGCTACACCTTC. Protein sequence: CAWSPESGDRYGYTF.

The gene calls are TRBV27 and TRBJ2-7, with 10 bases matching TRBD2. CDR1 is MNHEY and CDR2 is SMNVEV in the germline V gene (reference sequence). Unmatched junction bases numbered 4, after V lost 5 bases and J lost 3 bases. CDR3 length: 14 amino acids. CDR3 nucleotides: TGTGCCAGCAGTATAGCGGGAGGTGGCTACGAGCAGTACTTC. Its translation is CASSIAGGGYEQYF.

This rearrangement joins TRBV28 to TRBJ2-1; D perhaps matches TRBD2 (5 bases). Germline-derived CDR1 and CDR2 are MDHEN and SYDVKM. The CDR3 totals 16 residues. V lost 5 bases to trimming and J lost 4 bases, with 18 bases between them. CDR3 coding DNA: TGTGCCAGCAGTCCCCGAACCAGCCCGGGGTACAATGAGCAGTTCTTC. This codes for CASSPRTSPGYNEQFF.

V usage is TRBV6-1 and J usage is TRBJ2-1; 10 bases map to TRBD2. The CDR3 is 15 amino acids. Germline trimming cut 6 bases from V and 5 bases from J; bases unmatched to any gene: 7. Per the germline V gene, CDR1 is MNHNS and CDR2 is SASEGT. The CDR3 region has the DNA TGTGCCAGCAGCGGTATAGCGGGGGGCCACAATGAGCAGTTCTTC. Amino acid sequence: CASSGIAGGHNEQFF.

CDR3 nucleotides: TGTGCCAGCAGCGCTGGACAGAGCAACTACGAGCAGTACTTC. This codes for CASSAGQSNYEQYF. This sequence joins TRBV9 and TRBJ2-7, with D perhaps TRBD1 (6 bases). The CDR3 runs 14 residues. From germline, CDR1 is SGDLS and CDR2 YYNGEE. V lost 3 bases and J 3 bases, leaving 13 bases between the germline ends.